This TCR beta chain was captured in a study of blood T cell repertoires in COVID-19. This CDR3 is built from 16 residues. The V gene end was trimmed by 3 bases and the J gene end by 4 bases; junction bases not matched to a gene: 4. Looked up from germline, CDR1 is MNHEY and CDR2 is SMNVEV (reference sequence). The protocol was immunoSEQ multiplex PCR, while the TCRdb copy is restricted to in-frame clones and leaves out a portion. The sample consists of roughly 240,000 clones, approximately 83% of them appearing once. The clonotype originates from a woman under 40 who had recovered from COVID-19. The V and J genes are TRBV27 and TRBJ2-2; 11 bases map to TRBD2. Sequencing was done on a sample of peripheral blood. CDR3 sequence (DNA): TGTGCCAGCAGTTTTAGCGGGGGGGCGGTCACCGGGGAGCTGTTTTTT. Translated, it gives CASSFSGGAVTGELFF.